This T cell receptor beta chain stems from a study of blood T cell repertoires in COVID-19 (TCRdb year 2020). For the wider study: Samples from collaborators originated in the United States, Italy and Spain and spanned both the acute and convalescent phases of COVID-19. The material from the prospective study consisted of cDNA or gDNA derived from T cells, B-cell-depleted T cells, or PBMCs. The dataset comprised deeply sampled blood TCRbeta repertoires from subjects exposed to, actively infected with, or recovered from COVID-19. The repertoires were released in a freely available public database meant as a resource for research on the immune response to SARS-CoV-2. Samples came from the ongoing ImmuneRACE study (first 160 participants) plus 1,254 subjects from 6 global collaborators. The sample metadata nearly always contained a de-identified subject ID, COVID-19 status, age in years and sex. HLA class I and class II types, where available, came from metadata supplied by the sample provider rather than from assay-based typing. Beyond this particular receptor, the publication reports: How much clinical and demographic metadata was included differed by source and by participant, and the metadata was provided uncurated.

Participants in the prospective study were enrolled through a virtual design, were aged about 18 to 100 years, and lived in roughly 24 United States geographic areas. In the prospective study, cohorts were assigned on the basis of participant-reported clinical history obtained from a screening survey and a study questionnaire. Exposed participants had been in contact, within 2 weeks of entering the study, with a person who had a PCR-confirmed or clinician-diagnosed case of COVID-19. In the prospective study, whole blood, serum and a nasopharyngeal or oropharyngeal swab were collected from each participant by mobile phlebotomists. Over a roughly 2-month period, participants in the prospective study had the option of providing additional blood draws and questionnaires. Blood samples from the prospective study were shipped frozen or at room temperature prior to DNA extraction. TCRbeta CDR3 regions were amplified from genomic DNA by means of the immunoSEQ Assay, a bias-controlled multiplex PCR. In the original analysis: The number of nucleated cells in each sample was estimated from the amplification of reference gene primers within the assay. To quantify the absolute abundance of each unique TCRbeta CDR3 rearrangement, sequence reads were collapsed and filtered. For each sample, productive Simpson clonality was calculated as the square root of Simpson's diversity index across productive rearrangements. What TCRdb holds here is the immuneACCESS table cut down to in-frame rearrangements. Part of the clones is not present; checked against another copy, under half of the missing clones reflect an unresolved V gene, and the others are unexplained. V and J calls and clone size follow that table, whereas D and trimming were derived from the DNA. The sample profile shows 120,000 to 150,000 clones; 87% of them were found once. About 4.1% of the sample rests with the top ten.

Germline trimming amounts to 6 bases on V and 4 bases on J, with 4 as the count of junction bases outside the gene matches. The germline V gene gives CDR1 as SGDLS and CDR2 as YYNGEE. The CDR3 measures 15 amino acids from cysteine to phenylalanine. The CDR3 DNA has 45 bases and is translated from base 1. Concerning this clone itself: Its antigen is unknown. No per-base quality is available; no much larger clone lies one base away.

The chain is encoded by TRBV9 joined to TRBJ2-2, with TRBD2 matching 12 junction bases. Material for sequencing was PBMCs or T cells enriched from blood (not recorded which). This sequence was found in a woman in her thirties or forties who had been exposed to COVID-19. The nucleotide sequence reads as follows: TGTGCCAGCACCCTAGCGGGAGGGAGCACCGGGGAGCTGTTTTTT. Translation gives CASTLAGGSTGELFF. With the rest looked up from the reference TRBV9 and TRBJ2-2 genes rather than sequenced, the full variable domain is DSGVTQTPKHLITATGQRVTLRCSPRSGDLSVYWYQQSLDQGLQFLIQYYNGEERAKGNILERFSAQQFPDLHSELNLSSLELGDSALYFCASTLAGGSTGELFFGEGSRLTVL.